A selection of T cell receptor beta chains follows, all from one sample in a study of radiotherapy plus CTLA-4 blockade in lung cancer. Generated by immunoSEQ multiplex PCR, the TCRdb table keeps only in-frame clones and is missing some. This sample has 35,000 to 45,000 clones; around 77% occur once, and the top ten carry roughly 3%. The sample consisted of peripheral blood, taken from a patient treated with radiotherapy plus ipilimumab. The receptors derive from a human donor with non-small cell lung cancer whose response to radiotherapy plus ipilimumab could not be evaluated. Each CDR3 is given with its conserved first and last residue. The D gene is left open where the match is weak. For some rows the clone size is stated as once, few or many, or as a class when expanded; others skip it.

V gene	CDR3 length	J gene	clone size	D gene	CDR3 DNA	CDR3 protein
TRBV9	14	TRBJ2-7	NA	NA	TGTGCCAGCAGCGGGGGGGGGCCTGTTGGTGAGCAGTACTTC	CASSGGGPVGEQYF
TRBV12-5	16	TRBJ2-2	NA	TRBD1	TGTGCTAGTGGTTTGGTACAGGGGATGGACACCGGGGAGCTGTTTTTT	CASGLVQGMDTGELFF
TRBV19	14	TRBJ1-5	NA	NA	TGTGCCAGTAGTTTTCAGGGGTATGGTCAGCCCCAGCATTTT	CASSFQGYGQPQHF
TRBV5-6	12	TRBJ2-5	few	NA	TGTGCCAGCAGCCCCGTAGAAGAGACCCAGTACTTC	CASSPVEETQYF
TRBV10-2	16	TRBJ2-1	NA	TRBD2	TGCGCCAGCAGTGACCCTGGGACTAGCGGGAGCAATGAGCAGTTCTTC	CASSDPGTSGSNEQFF
TRBV2	15	TRBJ1-5	medium-sized	TRBD1	TGTGCCAGCAGTGAAAGGACAGGGGGGAATCAGCCCCAGCATTTT	CASSERTGGNQPQHF
TRBV18	15	TRBJ1-2	medium-sized	TRBD1	TGTGCCAGCTCCCCTAGGGACAGATCAAACTATGGCTACACCTTC	CASSPRDRSNYGYTF
TRBV28	15	TRBJ2-1	NA	NA	TGTGCCAGCAGTCTCGGACGGAGGGTATACAATGAGCAGTTCTTC	CASSLGRRVYNEQFF
TRBV5-1	14	TRBJ1-2	NA	TRBD1	TGCGCCAGCAGCTTGGACAGGGGGAACTATGGCTACACCTTC	CASSLDRGNYGYTF
TRBV6-6	16	TRBJ2-1	NA	TRBD1	TGTGCCAGCAGTCCCAGCACCGGGACAGTATACAATGAGCAGTTCTTC	CASSPSTGTVYNEQFF
TRBV9	17	TRBJ1-2	few	NA	TGTGCCAGCAGCGTAGGGGCAGGGCTCCCGCTCAAGTATGGCTACACCTTC	CASSVGAGLPLKYGYTF
TRBV30	12	TRBJ2-1	NA	NA	TGTGCCTGTGAGCCGGGACTCCATGAGCAGTTCTTC	CACEPGLHEQFF
TRBV19	14	TRBJ2-7	NA	TRBD2	TGTGCCAGTAAAAGCGGGAGCCTCTCCTACGAGCAGTACTTC	CASKSGSLSYEQYF
TRBV7-6	17	TRBJ1-4	NA	TRBD1	TGTGCCAGCAGCCCGGACAGGGAACGCCCTGGGGATGAAAAACTGTTTTTT	CASSPDRERPGDEKLFF
TRBV5-4	16	TRBJ2-5	NA	NA	TGTGCCAGCAGCGACCCGGGAGCTCACCTGGGGGAGACCCAGTACTTC	CASSDPGAHLGETQYF
TRBV7-9	13	TRBJ1-5	NA	NA	TGTGCCAGCAGCTTAATAGAGGATCAGCCCCAGCATTTT	CASSLIEDQPQHF
TRBV19	14	TRBJ1-1	once	NA	TGTGCCAGTAGCAGGGGCAGGCTGAACACTGAAGCTTTCTTT	CASSRGRLNTEAFF
TRBV7-9	13	TRBJ1-1	NA	NA	TGTGCCAGCAGCTCACAGGAGAACACTGAAGCTTTCTTT	CASSSQENTEAFF
TRBV5-1	14	TRBJ1-1	NA	NA	TGCGCCAGCAGCTTGTTCCAGGGGACGACTGAAGCTTTCTTT	CASSLFQGTTEAFF
TRBV29-1	14	TRBJ2-3	NA	NA	TGCAGCGTCTTAGCAGTCTTCGGCACAGATACGCAGTATTTT	CSVLAVFGTDTQYF
TRBV4-2	16	TRBJ2-3	once	TRBD2	TGTGCCAGCAGCCAATCTAGCGGGAGTGCCGCAGATACGCAGTATTTT	CASSQSSGSAADTQYF
TRBV4-2	18	TRBJ2-7	NA	NA	TGTGCCAGCAGCCAAGATCTCGCCAGGGGATCCATCCTCTACGAGCAGTACTTC	CASSQDLARGSILYEQYF
TRBV5-5	15	TRBJ2-1	NA	TRBD2	TGTGCCAGCAGCTTGGGACTAGCGGGAGCCAATGAGCAGTTCTTC	CASSLGLAGANEQFF
TRBV5-4	14	TRBJ1-3	NA	NA	TGTGCCAGCAGCTTGCAGGGATCTGGAAACACCATATATTTT	CASSLQGSGNTIYF
TRBV28	14	TRBJ2-7	NA	TRBD1	TGTGCCAGGACAGGGGACTTTCTTTACACTGAGCAGTACTTC	CARTGDFLYTEQYF
TRBV6-4	12	TRBJ1-5	NA	NA	TGTGCCAGCAGTGACCCCCCCTCGCCCCAGCATTTT	CASSDPPSPQHF
TRBV7-2	14	TRBJ2-4	NA	NA	TGTGCCAGCAGCTTAGCGGGAGGCTCCCACATTCAGTACTTC	CASSLAGGSHIQYF
TRBV7-6	14	TRBJ2-5	NA	TRBD2	TGTGCCAGCAGCCGTGGACTAGCAGGTGAGACCCAGTACTTC	CASSRGLAGETQYF
TRBV10-1	15	TRBJ2-1	NA	NA	TGCGCCAGCCGGAGAGGGAGCGCGACCTACAATGAGCAGTTCTTC	CASRRGSATYNEQFF
TRBV7-8	14	TRBJ1-2	NA	TRBD1	TGTGCCAGCAGCCACGCCAGGGGGAACTATGGCTACACCTTC	CASSHARGNYGYTF
TRBV5-1	16	TRBJ2-5	NA	TRBD2	TGCGCCAGCAGCTTGGGGTCAGCGGGAGGCCAAGAGACCCAGTACTTC	CASSLGSAGGQETQYF
TRBV9	15	TRBJ1-5	few	NA	TGTGCCAGCAGCCCCATGGGGGGAAGCAATCAGCCCCAGCATTTT	CASSPMGGSNQPQHF
TRBV6-5	16	TRBJ1-2	NA	NA	TGTGCCAGCAGTTACTCTTGGACAGCCGGAACCTATGGCTACACCTTC	CASSYSWTAGTYGYTF
TRBV6-6	13	TRBJ1-1	NA	TRBD1	TGTGCCAGCAGTCTCCCAGAGACAGGGCGAGCTTTCTTT	CASSLPETGRAFF
TRBV27	15	TRBJ1-2	NA	NA	TGTGCCAGCAGTGTACTCGAGGGAGGGTTCGATGGCTACACCTTC	CASSVLEGGFDGYTF
TRBV5-1	14	TRBJ2-7	NA	TRBD1	TGCGCCAGCAGCTTGATGCCAGGGGGCGAGGAGCAGTACTTC	CASSLMPGGEEQYF
TRBV15	17	TRBJ2-7	NA	TRBD1	TGTGCCACCAGCAGAGATCTCGTAGGACAGGGGGACTACGAGCAGTACTTC	CATSRDLVGQGDYEQYF
TRBV6-6	14	TRBJ1-2	NA	TRBD1	TGTGCCAGCAGTAACTGGGACAGGGTGAATGGCTACACCTTC	CASSNWDRVNGYTF
TRBV30	12	TRBJ2-3	NA	NA	TGTGCCTGGAGTGTAAGCTCAGATACGCAGTATTTT	CAWSVSSDTQYF
TRBV7-6	15	TRBJ2-7	NA	TRBD2	TGTGCCAGCAGCTTAGGGGCGGGAGGGCCTTACGAGCAGTACTTC	CASSLGAGGPYEQYF
TRBV7-3	17	TRBJ2-7	NA	TRBD2	TGTGCCAGCAGCTTAAATTCTCAGCGGGACCAGAACTACGAGCAGTACTTC	CASSLNSQRDQNYEQYF
TRBV9	13	TRBJ2-7	NA	NA	TGTGCCAGCAGCGTAGTTCCCTCCGTCGAGCAGTACTTC	CASSVVPSVEQYF
TRBV7-2	14	TRBJ1-2	NA	NA	TGTGCCAGCAGCTTAGTGGGAACAGGGTATGGCTACACCTTC	CASSLVGTGYGYTF
TRBV2	12	TRBJ2-1	NA	NA	TGTGCCAGCAGTGACCCTAGTCCGGAGCAGTTCTTC	CASSDPSPEQFF
TRBV5-1	12	TRBJ2-7	few	NA	TGCGCCAGCAGCCCACAGGGCTACGAGCAGTACTTC	CASSPQGYEQYF
TRBV2	21	TRBJ2-3	NA	TRBD2	TGTGCCAGCAGTGACAAGACCCGGACTAGCGGGCCCTATATATCCACAGATACGCAGTATTTT	CASSDKTRTSGPYISTDTQYF
TRBV5-4	14	TRBJ2-1	NA	NA	TGTGCCAGCAGCCTACCCACAGGCGACAATGAGCAGTTCTTC	CASSLPTGDNEQFF
TRBV30	13	TRBJ2-5	NA	NA	TGTGCCTGGAGTGTATCTTTCCAAGAGACCCAGTACTTC	CAWSVSFQETQYF
TRBV27	15	TRBJ1-4	NA	NA	TGTGCCAGCAGTGTCAACAGGGCAACTAATGAAAAACTGTTTTTT	CASSVNRATNEKLFF
TRBV6-6	12	TRBJ2-1	NA	NA	TGTGCCAGCAGTTACTCGGAGGGTGAGCAGTTCTTC	CASSYSEGEQFF
TRBV19	15	TRBJ2-4	NA	TRBD2	TGTGCCAGTATTAGACTAGCGGGGGGGCAAAACATTCAGTACTTC	CASIRLAGGQNIQYF
TRBV5-1	15	TRBJ2-2	NA	NA	TGCGCCAGCGGACTGAGGGGGTGGAACACCGGGGAGCTGTTTTTT	CASGLRGWNTGELFF
TRBV5-6	15	TRBJ2-5	NA	NA	TGTGCCAGCAGCTTTTGGGTAGGGGATGAAGAGACCCAGTACTTC	CASSFWVGDEETQYF
TRBV6-5	12	TRBJ1-2	NA	NA	TGTGCCAGCAGTTCATCTAACTATGGCTACACCTTC	CASSSSNYGYTF